One and the same sample provided the 2 T cell receptor beta chains below, sequenced in a study of regulatory T cells (dated by TCRdb to the late 2010s). Their antigens remain unidentified. What the work shows at the level of the full study, not this receptor alone: Hydrophobic residues at CDR3 positions 6 and 7 were enriched in conventional CD4+ T cells from CD3G-deficient patients, suggesting more self-reactive specificities.

The library relied on the immunoSEQ multiplex PCR assay. The multiplex PCR relied on 52 forward TRBV primers and 13 reverse TRBJ primers, and amplification bias was corrected through assay-based and computational methods. TCRdb stores this immuneACCESS table with in-frame sequences only. Part of the clones is absent; in the studies checked, under half of the shortfall reflects unresolved V genes, and no reason is known for the rest. The sample yields around 15,000 clones; about 79% were counted once. The ten most abundant clones make up roughly 7.3% of the sample. Sequencing input: conventional CD4+ T cells sorted from blood. All receptors come from a person younger than 45 with CD3G deficiency.

The gene calls are TRBV28 and TRBJ1-1, with D tentatively TRBD1 (5 bases). Germline CDR1 MDHEN, CDR2 SYDVKM. V was pared by 4 bases and J by 1 base, with 19 bases between. This CDR3 is 17 amino acids long. Here the CDR3 DNA reads TGTGCCAGCAGTTCATCCAGGGACGGGGTTAGGAACACTGAAGCTTTCTTT. As protein: CASSSSRDGVRNTEAFF.

The chain uses TRBV7-9 and TRBJ2-2; the D gene is possibly TRBD2 (6 bases). From germline, CDR1 is SEHNR and CDR2 FQNEAQ (reference sequence). The CDR3 consists of 16 residues. With 1 base removed from V and 2 bases from J, the gap between germline ends came to 11 bases. The CDR3 DNA follows: TGTGCCAGCAGCTTAGGGGTAGCGGCCAACACCGGGGAGCTGTTTTTT. This encodes CASSLGVAANTGELFF.